This T cell receptor (beta chain) was documented in a study of blood T cell repertoires in COVID-19. In the authors' methods: Amplifying reference gene primers gave estimates of nucleated cell counts. This table comes from immunoSEQ multiplex PCR, and its TCRdb copy is limited to in-frame clones, with some not included. The DNA was the basis for D and trimming; V, J and clone size are from that table. The data show about 140,000 clones, over 80% seen once. Participants' reported clinical history set cohort assignment. This clone was observed once. CDR3 length: 16 residues. Trimming stripped 6 bases from V and 5 bases from J, with 24 bases between. The germline CDR1 and CDR2 sequences are SQVTM and ANQGSEA.

The source is a man aged 70-80 years who had been exposed to COVID-19. The chain couples TRBV29-1 to TRBJ2-3; D may be TRBD2 (5 bases). Sequencing input: PBMCs or T cells enriched from blood (not recorded which). The CDR3 region is CSVSGLDSGIEDTQYF. The CDR3 region has the DNA TGCAGCGTATCCGGCCTGGATTCGGGGATTGAAGATACGCAGTATTTT.